One sample yielded the 9 T cell receptor beta chains listed below, sequenced in a study of glioma-infiltrating T cells after dendritic cell vaccination. The protocol was immunoSEQ multiplex PCR, while the TCRdb copy is restricted to in-frame clones and leaves out a portion. This table holds tens of thousands of clones, about four fifths found once. Stated time point: after dendritic cell vaccination, including at tumor progression/relapse. The sequenced sample was blood, obtained after dendritic cell vaccination. These receptors were taken from a human donor with glioblastoma.

The CDR3 is CASSSIMLAGGPGEQYF. Here the CDR3 DNA reads TGTGCCAGCAGTTCCATTATGTTAGCGGGGGGGCCCGGCGAGCAGTACTTC. The chain combines TRBV2 with TRBJ2-7; TRBD2 agrees at 11 bases. Losses at the gene ends were 5 bases for V and 6 bases for J; bases not matched to a gene: 15. Looked up from germline, CDR1 is SNHLY and CDR2 is FYNNEI. The CDR3 consists of 17 residues.

The chain carries TRBV4-1 and TRBJ2-5; the match to TRBD1 covers 9 bases. The CDR3 has 13 residues. CDR1 MGHRA and CDR2 YSYEKL come from the germline V gene. Trimming cost V 4 bases and J 11 bases; bases outside gene matches: 8. The CDR3 region has the DNA TGCGCCAGCAGCCCAGGGACAGGGTGGGAGCAGTACTTC. Its translation is CASSPGTGWEQYF.

The chain carries TRBV7-3 and TRBJ2-5; D may be TRBD1 (5 bases). Germline CDR1 and CDR2: SGHTA and FQGTGA. The CDR3 spans 14 residues. The germline V and J ends were trimmed by 5 bases and 0 bases, with 10 bases remaining between them. CDR3 sequence (DNA): TGTGCCAGCAGCGGGGCACCGTACCAAGAGACCCAGTACTTC. Protein sequence: CASSGAPYQETQYF.

The chain's CDR3 is CASSQGRPKETQYF. The CDR3 bases are TGCGCCAGCAGCCAGGGGAGACCCAAAGAGACCCAGTACTTC. V gene TRBV4-1 combines with J gene TRBJ2-5; D might be TRBD2 (5 bases). The CDR3 spans 14 residues. Per germline, CDR1 MGHRA and CDR2 YSYEKL. V lost 3 bases and J 3 bases, leaving 11 bases between the germline ends.

The V call is TRBV6-5, the J call TRBJ2-1; 10 bases align to TRBD2. This CDR3 region has 15 residues. Losses at the gene ends were 6 bases for V and 4 bases for J; bases not matched to a gene: 6. Germline V gene lookup returns CDR1 MNHEY and CDR2 SVGAGI. Written as DNA, the CDR3 is TGTGCCAGCAGACAAGCGGGGGGGGAATACAATGAGCAGTTCTTC. This encodes CASRQAGGEYNEQFF.

This clone is a singleton in its sample. The genes are TRBV5-1 and TRBJ2-7; 9 bases agree with TRBD1. The germline gives CDR1 SGHRS, CDR2 YFSETQ. The CDR3 has 16 amino acids. The V and J ends lost 3 bases and 5 bases, in that order; junction bases with no gene match: 12. The CDR3 bases are TGCGCCAGCAGCTACCCCTTGACAGGGGGGTTCCACGAGCAGTACTTC. Its protein is CASSYPLTGGFHEQYF.

The rearrangement joins TRBV30 to TRBJ2-5, with 7 bases that match TRBD1. Germline-derived CDR1 and CDR2 are GTSNPN and SVGIG (reference sequence). CDR3 length: 13 amino acids. V was clipped by 5 bases and J by 6 bases; unmatched bases: 9. CDR3 amino acids: CAWAAFRGKTQYF. The CDR3 DNA reads as TGTGCCTGGGCAGCCTTCAGGGGGAAGACCCAGTACTTC.

V gene TRBV19 combines with J gene TRBJ1-5, with TRBD1 matching 7 bases. Germline CDR1 reads LNHDA; CDR2 reads SQIVND (reference sequence). This CDR3 spans 14 amino acids. The V and J ends lost 3 bases and 5 bases, in that order; junction bases with no gene match: 4. CDR3 coding DNA: TGTGCCAGTAGTATTTGGGACAGCTATCAGCCCCAGCATTTT. It is translated as CASSIWDSYQPQHF.

The table lists this clone with a few counts. This rearrangement joins TRBV2 to TRBJ1-4; D remains unclear. V dropped 5 bases and J dropped 10 bases, with 23 bases sitting between them. CDR3 length: 16 residues. Germline CDR1 reads SNHLY; CDR2 reads FYNNEI. This CDR3 is CASSSSLGREFGKLFF. The CDR3 nucleotides are TGTGCCAGCAGTTCCTCCTTGGGAAGGGAGTTCGGAAAACTGTTTTTT. Variable domain in full (rest from reference TRBV2 and TRBJ1-4): EPEVTQTPSHQVTQMGQEVILRCVPISNHLYFYWYRQILGQKVEFLVSFYNNEISEKSEIFDDQFSVERPDGSNFTLKIRSTKLEDSAMYFCASSSSLGREFGKLFFGSGTQLSVL.